This T cell receptor (beta chain) was retrieved from a study of blood T cell repertoires in COVID-19. Study information: Collection of acute and convalescent COVID-19 samples took place in the United States, Italy and Spain. Sources were T cells, B-cell-depleted T cells, or PBMCs; the material itself was cDNA or gDNA.

Authors' analysis steps: Nucleated cell counts were estimated from reference gene primer amplification. Assay: immunoSEQ multiplex PCR; the TCRdb copy retains only in-frame clones and omits some. From that table come the V and J calls and clone size; the DNA was used to work out D and trimming. Of over 150,000 clones listed, approximately 86% are singletons. This TCR derives from a man aged 40-49 years with active or convalescent COVID-19. The sequenced sample was peripheral blood.

The CDR3 nucleotides read TGTGCCAGCAGTTACTCACTGGCAGGGGCGTCAGATACGCAGTATTTT. Its translation: CASSYSLAGASDTQYF. The chain uses TRBV6-5 and TRBJ2-3; D might be TRBD1 (6 bases). Germline CDR1 reads MNHEY; CDR2 reads SVGAGI. Trimming shortened V by 0 bases and J by 4 bases, and 14 bases separated the two germline ends. CDR3 length: 16 residues.